Following are 18 T cell receptor beta chains from one sample sequenced in a study of cytomegalovirus exposure and HLA in healthy donors. PCR used 60 Vbeta primers and 13 Jbeta primers. Libraries were prepared by immunoSEQ multiplex PCR; TCRdb keeps only in-frame clonotypes and omits some of them. The table lists over 85,000 clones, around three quarters of them singletons. Sequencing input: PBMCs. The origin of the receptors is a woman aged 25 to 39 in good health and CMV-seronegative.

The chain recombines TRBV5-4 with TRBJ2-1, with 11 bases fitting TRBD1. J lost 8 bases, V lost 4 bases, and 8 bases had no gene match. CDR3 length: 15 amino acids. The germline CDR1 and CDR2 sequences are SGHNT and YYREEE (reference sequence). CDR3 sequence (DNA): TGTGCCAGCAGCGGGACAGGGGGTAAAGCGGATGAGCAGTTCTTC. Residues: CASSGTGGKADEQFF.

This clone was counted between two and nine times. This chain uses TRBV13 with TRBJ1-1; D may be TRBD1 (5 bases). This CDR3 is built from 12 residues. Per germline, CDR1 PRHDT and CDR2 FYEKMQ (reference sequence). V gave up 7 bases and J gave up 7 bases, with 13 bases separating them. CDR3 nucleotide sequence: TGTGCCAGCACCCTATCACAGGATGAAGCTTTCTTT. Its protein product is CASTLSQDEAFF.

This clone was counted between two and nine times. DNA for the CDR3: TGTGCCAGCAGGGCCACCGGGACAGTATCCTACGAGCAGTACTTC. Its protein is CASRATGTVSYEQYF. The chain combines TRBV28 with TRBJ2-7; 7 nucleotides line up with TRBD1. The CDR3 spans 15 residues. CDR1 is MDHEN and CDR2 is SYDVKM in the germline V gene. Trimming removed 6 bases from V and 1 base from J; junction bases left unmatched: 9. Full variable domain (missing parts from reference TRBV28 and TRBJ2-7): DVKVTQSSRYLVKRTGEKVFLECVQDMDHENMFWYRQDPGLGLRLIYFSYDVKMKEKGDIPEGYSVSREKKERFSLILESASTNQTSMYLCASRATGTVSYEQYFGPGTRLTVT.

The chain recombines TRBV14 with TRBJ2-7; D might be TRBD2 (6 bases). Germline V lookup: CDR1 SGHDN, CDR2 FVKESK. There are 17 residues in the CDR3. V dropped 0 bases and J dropped 3 bases, with 18 bases sitting between them. This CDR3 reads CASSQDYGVWTNYEQYF. CDR3 in DNA: TGTGCCAGCAGCCAAGATTACGGCGTCTGGACTAACTACGAGCAGTACTTC.

The V gene is TRBV6-1, the J gene TRBJ1-2; possibly TRBD1 for D (6 bases). V was cut by 6 bases and J by 6 bases, with 20 bases left in between. The CDR3 runs to 15 residues. The germline gives CDR1 MNHNS, CDR2 SASEGT. The CDR3 reads CASRYEDSISDGYTF. CDR3 nucleotides: TGTGCCAGCAGGTACGAGGACAGTATCAGCGATGGCTACACCTTC.

The J gene is TRBJ1-2, the V gene TRBV7-3; 7 bases agree with TRBD1. The CDR3 is made up of 16 amino acids. CDR1 SGHTA and CDR2 FQGTGA come from the germline V gene. V dropped 2 bases and J dropped 2; count of bases not matched to a gene: 8. CDR3 residues: CASSLSGTVQNYGYTF. DNA for the CDR3: TGTGCCAGCAGCTTATCGGGGACAGTCCAAAACTATGGCTACACCTTC.

J is TRBJ1-2 and V is TRBV9; tentative D call: TRBD1 (6 bases). In germline, CDR1 is SGDLS, CDR2 YYNGEE. V dropped 1 base and J dropped 4 bases, with 14 bases sitting between them. This CDR3 contains 15 residues. The CDR3 loop reads CASSVSTGTGYGYTF. For the CDR3, the DNA is TGTGCCAGCAGCGTATCCACAGGGACGGGCTATGGCTACACCTTC.

This chain uses TRBV5-1 with TRBJ2-3; D unclear. Germline CDR1 SGHRS, CDR2 YFSETQ. This CDR3 comprises 14 residues. The germline V and J ends were trimmed by 0 bases and 2 bases, with 7 bases remaining between them. CDR3 sequence reads: CASSLEAFTDTQYF. The CDR3 nucleotides are TGCGCCAGCAGCTTGGAAGCTTTCACAGATACGCAGTATTTT.

J is TRBJ1-2 and V is TRBV11-2; D gene ambiguous. V gave up 6 bases and J gave up 4 bases, with 12 bases separating them. Per germline, CDR1 SGHAT and CDR2 FQNNGV. The length of the CDR3 is 13 residues. The CDR3 bases are TGTGCCAGCAGACCCCCGGGATTCTATGGCTACACCTTC. Translation: CASRPPGFYGYTF.

This clone was detected only a few times. The CDR3 region has the DNA TGTGCCAGCAGCGCTCGACAGGGGTATCCAGATACGCAGTATTTT. The encoded protein is CASSARQGYPDTQYF. This chain connects TRBV9 to TRBJ2-3; TRBD1 matches 8 bases. CDR3 size: 15 residues. V dropped 3 bases and J dropped 4; count of bases not matched to a gene: 7. Per germline, CDR1 SGDLS and CDR2 YYNGEE.

The chain couples TRBV28 to TRBJ2-7, with a possible D match to TRBD1 (5 bases). The CDR3 runs 14 residues. The V gene lost 6 bases and the J gene lost 6 bases, with 18 bases spanning the gap. CDR1 and CDR2 from the germline V gene are MDHEN and SYDVKM. This chain's CDR3 is CASSTTPIRVEQYF. The CDR3 DNA reads as TGTGCCAGCAGCACAACCCCCATCAGGGTCGAGCAGTACTTC.

J is TRBJ2-7 and V is TRBV29-1; possible D gene TRBD2, 5 bases. The germline V and J ends were trimmed by 5 bases and 1 base, with 6 bases remaining between them. The CDR3 is made up of 11 amino acids. Per germline, CDR1 SQVTM and CDR2 ANQGSEA. CDR3 sequence: CSVWESYEQYF. The DNA of the CDR3 is TGCAGCGTTTGGGAGTCCTACGAGCAGTACTTC.

V usage is TRBV9 and J usage is TRBJ1-1; 7 positions agree with TRBD1. The CDR3 has 14 amino acids. Germline CDR1 SGDLS, CDR2 YYNGEE. V dropped 4 bases and J dropped 6; count of bases not matched to a gene: 9. The CDR3 region is CASSTRDSPPEAFF. In DNA, the CDR3 is TGTGCCAGCAGCACCCGGGACAGCCCCCCTGAAGCTTTCTTT.

V gene TRBV2 combines with J gene TRBJ2-7, with D possibly TRBD1 on 5 matching bases. Germline loops: CDR1 SNHLY, CDR2 FYNNEI. Trimming shortened V by 1 base and J by 3 bases, and 10 bases separated the two germline ends. The CDR3 is 14 amino acids. The CDR3 nucleotides are TGTGCCAGCAGTGAAGGAAGACAGATCTACGAGCAGTACTTC. It yields the protein CASSEGRQIYEQYF. Looking up the rest from reference TRBV2 and TRBJ2-7 gives the full variable domain: EPEVTQTPSHQVTQMGQEVILRCVPISNHLYFYWYRQILGQKVEFLVSFYNNEISEKSEIFDDQFSVERPDGSNFTLKIRSTKLEDSAMYFCASSEGRQIYEQYFGPGTRLTVT.

The chain links TRBV2 to TRBJ2-2, with TRBD1 as a possible D gene (6 bases). Germline CDR1 SNHLY, CDR2 FYNNEI. V was cut by 6 bases and J by 1 base, with 9 bases left in between. CDR3 length: 14 amino acids. The CDR3 nucleotides read TGTGCCAGCAGGGCGGACAGGAACACCGGGGAGCTGTTTTTT. It yields the protein CASRADRNTGELFF.

This clone showed up just a few times. The chain links TRBV29-1 to TRBJ2-2, with D maybe TRBD2 (5 bases). Germline V gene lookup returns CDR1 SQVTM and CDR2 ANQGSEA. The CDR3 consists of 14 residues. The ends were cut back, 7 bases at V and 1 base at J, with 13 bases in the middle. The CDR3 region has the DNA TGCAGCGCGACTAAGGGTAGGAACACCGGGGAGCTGTTTTTT. Translation gives CSATKGRNTGELFF.

The CDR3 spells CASSLPGQNTGELFF. Written as DNA, the CDR3 is TGTGCCAGCAGCTTGCCGGGACAGAACACCGGGGAGCTGTTTTTT. The V and J genes are TRBV5-4 and TRBJ2-2; D is perhaps TRBD1 (6 bases). With 1 base removed from V and 1 base from J, the gap between germline ends came to 8 bases. This CDR3 comprises 15 residues. Germline-derived CDR1 and CDR2 are SGHNT and YYREEE (reference sequence).

This chain joins TRBV11-2 and TRBJ2-1; D is ambiguous. V dropped 3 bases and J dropped 6 bases, with 6 bases sitting between them. Germline CDR1 is SGHAT and CDR2 is FQNNGV. This CDR3 is built from 12 residues. The CDR3 protein is CASSFAVNEQFF. CDR3 in DNA: TGTGCCAGCAGCTTTGCGGTCAATGAGCAGTTCTTC.